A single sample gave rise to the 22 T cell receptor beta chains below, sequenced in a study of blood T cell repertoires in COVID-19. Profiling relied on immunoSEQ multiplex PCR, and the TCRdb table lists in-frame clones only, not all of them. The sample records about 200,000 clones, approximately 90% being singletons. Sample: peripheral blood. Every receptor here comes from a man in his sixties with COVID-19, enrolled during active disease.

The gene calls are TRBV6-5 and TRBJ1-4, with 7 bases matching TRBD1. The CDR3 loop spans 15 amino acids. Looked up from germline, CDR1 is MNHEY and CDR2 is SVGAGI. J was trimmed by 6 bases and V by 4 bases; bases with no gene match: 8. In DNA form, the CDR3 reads TGTGCCAGCAGTTTAGGAGGGACAGAGTATGAAAAACTGTTTTTT. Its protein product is CASSLGGTEYEKLFF.

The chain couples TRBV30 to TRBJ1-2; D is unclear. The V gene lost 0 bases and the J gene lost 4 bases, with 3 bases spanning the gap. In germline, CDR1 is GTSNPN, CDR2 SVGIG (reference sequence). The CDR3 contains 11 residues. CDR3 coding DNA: TGTGCCTGGAGTGTGAGCTATGGCTACACCTTC. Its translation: CAWSVSYGYTF.

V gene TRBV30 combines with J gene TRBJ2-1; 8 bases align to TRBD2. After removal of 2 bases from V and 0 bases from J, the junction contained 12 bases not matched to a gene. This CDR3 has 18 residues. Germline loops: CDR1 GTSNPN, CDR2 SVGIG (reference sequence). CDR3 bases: TGTGCCTGGAGTTCGGGACTAGTCCCTCAGAGCTCCTACAATGAGCAGTTCTTC. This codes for CAWSSGLVPQSSYNEQFF.

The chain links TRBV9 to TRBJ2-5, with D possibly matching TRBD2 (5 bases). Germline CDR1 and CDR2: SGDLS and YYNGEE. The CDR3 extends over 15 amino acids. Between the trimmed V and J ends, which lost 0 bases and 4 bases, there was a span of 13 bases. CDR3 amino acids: CASSVDAGKRETQYF. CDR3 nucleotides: TGTGCCAGCAGCGTAGATGCCGGGAAACGAGAGACCCAGTACTTC. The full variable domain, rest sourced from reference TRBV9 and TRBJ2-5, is DSGVTQTPKHLITATGQRVTLRCSPRSGDLSVYWYQQSLDQGLQFLIQYYNGEERAKGNILERFSAQQFPDLHSELNLSSLELGDSALYFCASSVDAGKRETQYFGPGTRLLVL.

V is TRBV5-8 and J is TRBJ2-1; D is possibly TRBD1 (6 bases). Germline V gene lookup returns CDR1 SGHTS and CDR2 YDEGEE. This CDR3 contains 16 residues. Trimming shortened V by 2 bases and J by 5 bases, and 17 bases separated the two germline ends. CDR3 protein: CASSLDRGIRNNEQFF. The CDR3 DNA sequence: TGTGCCAGCAGCTTAGATAGGGGGATTCGAAACAATGAGCAGTTCTTC.

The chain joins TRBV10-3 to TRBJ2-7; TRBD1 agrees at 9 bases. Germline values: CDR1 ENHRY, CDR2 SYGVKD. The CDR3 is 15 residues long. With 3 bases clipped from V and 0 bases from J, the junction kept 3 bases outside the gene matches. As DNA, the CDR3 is TGTGCCATCAGTGATTCGGACAGGGGCTCCTACGAGCAGTACTTC. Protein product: CAISDSDRGSYEQYF.

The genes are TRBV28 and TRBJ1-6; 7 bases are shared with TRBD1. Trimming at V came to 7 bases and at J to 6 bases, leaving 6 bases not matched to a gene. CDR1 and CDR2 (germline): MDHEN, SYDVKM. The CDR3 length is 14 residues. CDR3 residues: CASTTGLRNSPLHF. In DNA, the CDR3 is TGTGCCAGCACGACAGGGCTGCGTAATTCACCCCTCCACTTT. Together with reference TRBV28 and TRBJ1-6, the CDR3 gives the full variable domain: DVKVTQSSRYLVKRTGEKVFLECVQDMDHENMFWYRQDPGLGLRLIYFSYDVKMKEKGDIPEGYSVSREKKERFSLILESASTNQTSMYLCASTTGLRNSPLHFGNGTRLTVT.

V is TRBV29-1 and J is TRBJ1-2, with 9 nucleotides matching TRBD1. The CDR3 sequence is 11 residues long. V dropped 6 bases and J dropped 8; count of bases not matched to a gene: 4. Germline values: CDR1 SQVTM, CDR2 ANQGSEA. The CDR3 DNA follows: TGCAGCGTCGGGACAGGGTTCGGCTACACCTTC. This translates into CSVGTGFGYTF. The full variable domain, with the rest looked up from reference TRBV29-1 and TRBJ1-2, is SAVISQKPSRDICQRGTSLTIQCQVDSQVTMMFWYRQQPGQSLTLIATANQGSEATYESGFVIDKFPISRPNLTFSTLTVSNMSPEDSSIYLCSVGTGFGYTFGSGTRLTVV.

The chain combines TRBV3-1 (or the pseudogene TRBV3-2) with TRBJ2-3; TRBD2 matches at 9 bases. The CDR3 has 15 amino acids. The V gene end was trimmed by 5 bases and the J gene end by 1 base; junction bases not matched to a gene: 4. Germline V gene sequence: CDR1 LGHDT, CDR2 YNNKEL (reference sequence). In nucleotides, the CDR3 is TGTGCCAGCAGCTTTATAGCGGGGGGCACAGATACGCAGTATTTT. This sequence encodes CASSFIAGGTDTQYF.

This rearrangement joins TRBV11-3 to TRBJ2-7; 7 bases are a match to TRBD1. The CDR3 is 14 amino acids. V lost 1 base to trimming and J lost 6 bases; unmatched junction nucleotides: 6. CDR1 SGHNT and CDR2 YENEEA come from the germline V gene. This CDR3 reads CASSLAFTGAEQYF. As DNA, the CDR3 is TGTGCCAGCAGCTTAGCATTCACAGGGGCCGAGCAGTACTTC. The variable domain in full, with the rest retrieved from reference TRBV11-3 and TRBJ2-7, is EAGVVQSPRYKIIEKKQPVAFWCNPISGHNTLYWYLQNLGQGPELLIRYENEEAVDDSQLPKDRFSAERLKGVDSTLKIQPAELGDSAVYLCASSLAFTGAEQYFGPGTRLTVT.

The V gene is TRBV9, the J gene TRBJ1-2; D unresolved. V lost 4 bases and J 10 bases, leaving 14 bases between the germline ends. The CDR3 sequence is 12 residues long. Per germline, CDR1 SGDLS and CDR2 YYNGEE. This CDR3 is CASSRSVGDYTF. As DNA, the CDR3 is TGTGCCAGCAGCCGCTCCGTGGGAGACTACACCTTC.

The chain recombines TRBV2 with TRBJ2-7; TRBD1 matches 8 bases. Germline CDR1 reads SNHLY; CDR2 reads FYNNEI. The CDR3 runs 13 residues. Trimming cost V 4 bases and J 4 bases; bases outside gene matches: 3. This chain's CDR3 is CASSGQGTYEQYF. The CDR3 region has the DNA TGTGCCAGCAGTGGACAGGGGACGTACGAGCAGTACTTC.

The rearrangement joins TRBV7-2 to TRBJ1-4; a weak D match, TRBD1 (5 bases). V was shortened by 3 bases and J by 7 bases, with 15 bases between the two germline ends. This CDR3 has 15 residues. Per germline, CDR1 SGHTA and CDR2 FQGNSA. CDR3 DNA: TGTGCCAGCAGCTTCAGCGGGGGGATTGGTGAAAAACTGTTTTTT. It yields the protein CASSFSGGIGEKLFF.

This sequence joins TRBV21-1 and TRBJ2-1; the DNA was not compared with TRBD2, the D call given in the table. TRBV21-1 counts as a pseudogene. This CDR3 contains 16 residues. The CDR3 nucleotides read TGTGCCAGCAGCATAGAGCGGGGGGGCCCATACAATGAGCAGTTCTTC. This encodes CASSIERGGPYNEQFF.

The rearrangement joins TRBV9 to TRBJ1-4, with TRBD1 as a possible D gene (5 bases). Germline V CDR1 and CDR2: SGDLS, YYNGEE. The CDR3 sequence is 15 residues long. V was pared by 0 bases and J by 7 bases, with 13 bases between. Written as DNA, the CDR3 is TGTGCCAGCAGCGTAGGGCCAGGGCGTGGTGAAAAACTGTTTTTT. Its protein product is CASSVGPGRGEKLFF.

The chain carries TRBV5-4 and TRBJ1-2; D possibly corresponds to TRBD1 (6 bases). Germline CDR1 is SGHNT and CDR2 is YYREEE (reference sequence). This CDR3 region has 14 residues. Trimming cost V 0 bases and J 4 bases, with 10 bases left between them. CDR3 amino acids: CASSLEQGGYGYTF. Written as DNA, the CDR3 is TGTGCCAGCAGCTTGGAACAGGGCGGCTATGGCTACACCTTC. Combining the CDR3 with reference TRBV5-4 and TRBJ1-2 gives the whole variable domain ETGVTQSPTHLIKTRGQQVTLRCSSQSGHNTVSWYQQALGQGPQFIFQYYREEENGRGNFPPRFSGLQFPNYSSELNVNALELDDSALYLCASSLEQGGYGYTFGSGTRLTVV.

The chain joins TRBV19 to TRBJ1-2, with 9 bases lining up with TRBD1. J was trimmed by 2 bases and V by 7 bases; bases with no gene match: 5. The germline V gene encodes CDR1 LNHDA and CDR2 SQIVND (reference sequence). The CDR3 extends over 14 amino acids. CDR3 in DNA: TGTGCCAGTAAACCGGGACAGGGAAACTATGGCTACACCTTC. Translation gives CASKPGQGNYGYTF.

CDR3 in DNA: TGCGCCAGCAGCTTGGCCCTTGGTGAGGTCGCCGAGCAGTACTTC. It yields the protein CASSLALGEVAEQYF. This chain uses TRBV5-1 with TRBJ2-7; D unclear. Per germline, CDR1 SGHRS and CDR2 YFSETQ. This CDR3 has 15 residues. V was cut by 0 bases and J by 6 bases, with 16 bases left in between.

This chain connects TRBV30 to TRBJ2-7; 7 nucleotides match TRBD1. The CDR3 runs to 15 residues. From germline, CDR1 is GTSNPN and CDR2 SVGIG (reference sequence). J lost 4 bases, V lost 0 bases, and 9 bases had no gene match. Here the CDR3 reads CAWSVLLAGGYEQYF. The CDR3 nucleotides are TGTGCCTGGAGTGTACTTTTGGCAGGGGGTTACGAGCAGTACTTC. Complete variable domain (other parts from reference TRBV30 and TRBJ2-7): SQTIHQWPATLVQPVGSPLSLECTVEGTSNPNLYWYRQAAGRGLQLLFYSVGIGQISSEVPQNLSASRPQDRQFILSSKKLLLSDSGFYLCAWSVLLAGGYEQYFGPGTRLTVT.

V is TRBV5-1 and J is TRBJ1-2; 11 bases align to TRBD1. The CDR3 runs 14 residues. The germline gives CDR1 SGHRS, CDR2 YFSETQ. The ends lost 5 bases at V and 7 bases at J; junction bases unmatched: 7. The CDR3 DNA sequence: TGCGCCAGCAGAAACGGACAGGGGGCGGGTGGCTACACCTTC. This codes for CASRNGQGAGGYTF.

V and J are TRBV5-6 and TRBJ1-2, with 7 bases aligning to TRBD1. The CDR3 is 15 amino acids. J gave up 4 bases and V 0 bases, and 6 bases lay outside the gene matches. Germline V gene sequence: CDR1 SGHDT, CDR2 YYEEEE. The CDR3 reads CASSLGQGVAYGYTF. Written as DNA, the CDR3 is TGTGCCAGCAGCTTGGGGCAGGGGGTAGCCTATGGCTACACCTTC.

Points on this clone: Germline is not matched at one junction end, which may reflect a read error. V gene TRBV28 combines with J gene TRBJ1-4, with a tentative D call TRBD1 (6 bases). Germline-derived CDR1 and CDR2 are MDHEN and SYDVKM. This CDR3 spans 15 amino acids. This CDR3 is CASSFIGTTNEKLFF. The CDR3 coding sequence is TGTGCCAGCAGTTTCATCGGGACAACGAATGAAAAACTGTTTTTT.